This TCR beta chain was sequenced in a study of T cells in Graves' hyperthyroidism and ophthalmopathy. What was amplified from RNA transcripts were TCR beta CDR3 regions. In the first-round RT-PCR of the TCR CDR3, the HTBI primer set was used. TCRdb processed the multiplex PCR reads anew with MiXCR; each CDR3 protein has one entry. The table has hundreds of thousands of distinct CDR3 sequences, more than 45% seen once. Whole-study findings and limits: Among thyroid clonotypes expanded above 0.001, most also appeared in blood.

This clonotype was observed at least ten times. As yet, its antigen is unknown. The CDR3 is 14 residues long. The germline gives CDR1 ENHRY, CDR2 SYGVKD. Trimming at V came to 7 bases and at J to 3 bases, leaving 5 bases not matched to a gene. The TCR sequence derives from a woman aged 18-35 years with Graves' hyperthyroidism. The rearrangement links TRBV10-3 to TRBJ1-1, with 10 bases identical to TRBD1. Sequenced sample: peripheral blood or thyroid tissue (not recorded which). The chain's CDR3 is CAIKPGQGYTEAFF. In nucleotides, the CDR3 is TGTGCCATCAAACCGGGACAGGGGTACACTGAAGCTTTCTTT.